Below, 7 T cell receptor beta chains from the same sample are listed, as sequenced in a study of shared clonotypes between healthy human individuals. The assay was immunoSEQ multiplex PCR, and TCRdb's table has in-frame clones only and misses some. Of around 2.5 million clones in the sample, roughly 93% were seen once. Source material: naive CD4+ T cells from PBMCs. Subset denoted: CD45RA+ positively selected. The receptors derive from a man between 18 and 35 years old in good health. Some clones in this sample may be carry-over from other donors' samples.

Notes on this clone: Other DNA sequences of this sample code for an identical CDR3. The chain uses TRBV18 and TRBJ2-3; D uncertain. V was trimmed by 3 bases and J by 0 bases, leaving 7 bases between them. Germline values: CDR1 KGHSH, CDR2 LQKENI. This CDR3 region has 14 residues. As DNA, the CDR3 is TGTGCCAGCTCACCCCTCGGCAGCACAGATACGCAGTATTTT. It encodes CASSPLGSTDTQYF.

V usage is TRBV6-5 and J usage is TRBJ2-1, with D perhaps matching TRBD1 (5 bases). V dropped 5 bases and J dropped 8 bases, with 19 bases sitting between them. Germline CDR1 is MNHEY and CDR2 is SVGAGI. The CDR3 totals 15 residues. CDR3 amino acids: CASSPVVGVRDEQFF. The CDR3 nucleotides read TGTGCCAGCAGTCCGGTTGTAGGGGTAAGGGATGAGCAGTTCTTC.

The CDR3 coding sequence is TGTGCCAGCAGTGAAGCCCTAGCGGGTGCGAACACCGGGGAGCTGTTTTTT. The encoded protein is CASSEALAGANTGELFF. The chain combines TRBV6-1 with TRBJ2-2; 8 nucleotides line up with TRBD2. The CDR3 has 17 amino acids. Germline CDR1 MNHNS, CDR2 SASEGT. V lost 0 bases, J lost 0 bases, and 3 bases stayed unmatched.

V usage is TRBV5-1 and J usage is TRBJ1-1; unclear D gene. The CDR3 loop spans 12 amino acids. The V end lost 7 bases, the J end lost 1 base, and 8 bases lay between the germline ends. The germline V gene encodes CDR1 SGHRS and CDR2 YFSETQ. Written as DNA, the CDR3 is TGCGCCAGCCGGACGGGGAACACTGAAGCTTTCTTT. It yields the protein CASRTGNTEAFF.

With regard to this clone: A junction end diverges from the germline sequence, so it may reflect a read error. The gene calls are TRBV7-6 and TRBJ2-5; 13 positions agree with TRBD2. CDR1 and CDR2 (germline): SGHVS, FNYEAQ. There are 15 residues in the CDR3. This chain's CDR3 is CASSVAGTSGMFQHF. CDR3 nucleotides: TGTGCCAGCAGCGTGGCCGGGACTAGCGGGATGTTCCAGCACTTC.

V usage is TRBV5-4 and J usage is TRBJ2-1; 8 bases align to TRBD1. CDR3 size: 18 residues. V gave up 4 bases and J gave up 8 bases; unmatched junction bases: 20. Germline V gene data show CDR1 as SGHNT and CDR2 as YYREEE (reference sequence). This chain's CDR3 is CASSHQADRVRGTDEQFF. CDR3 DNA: TGTGCCAGCAGCCACCAGGCGGACAGGGTAAGGGGGACGGATGAGCAGTTCTTC.

The CDR3 is CASSSQNTEAFF. CDR3 DNA: TGTGCCAGCAGTTCACAGAACACTGAAGCTTTCTTT. The chain employs TRBV28 and TRBJ1-1; D is ambiguous. The V gene's germline CDR1 is MDHEN and CDR2 SYDVKM. The CDR3 has 12 amino acids. Trimming shortened V by 4 bases and J by 1 base, and 4 bases separated the two germline ends.